These T cell receptor beta chains were read from a single sample in a study of blood T cell repertoires in COVID-19. TCRdb's copy holds only in-frame clones and misses some; the assay was immunoSEQ multiplex PCR. Among approximately 140,000 clones listed, roughly 90% were seen once. The sequenced material came from peripheral blood. The receptor set was obtained from a man between 65 and 85 years old with active COVID-19. Each CDR3 is given with its conserved first and last residue. D genes are given only for firm matches. Not every row has a clone size; where given, it reads once, few, many or a size class.

j_call clone_size d_call v_call cdr3_aa cdr3_nt
TRBJ1-2 - - TRBV12-3/TRBV12-4 CASSLSGAGGYTF TGTGCCAGCAGTTTGTCGGGAGCCGGTGGCTACACCTTC
TRBJ2-4 - - TRBV6-2/TRBV6-3 CASSAEGAKNIQYF TGTGCCAGCAGTGCGGAGGGGGCCAAAAACATTCAGTACTTC
TRBJ2-2 - TRBD1 TRBV24-1 CATSDPTGSNTGELFF TGTGCCACCAGTGATCCGACAGGGTCGAACACCGGGGAGCTGTTTTTT
TRBJ2-2 - TRBD1 TRBV5-5 CASSPGQVFGELFF TGTGCCAGCAGCCCGGGACAGGTTTTCGGGGAGCTGTTTTTT
TRBJ2-1 - - TRBV7-2 CASSYRGAYNEQFF TGTGCCAGCAGCTACCGGGGTGCCTACAATGAGCAGTTCTTC
TRBJ2-7 - - TRBV16 CASSQSGQFDEQYF TGTGCCAGCAGCCAATCCGGACAGTTCGACGAGCAGTACTTC
TRBJ2-1 - - TRBV6-1 CASSEWLGLSEQFF TGTGCCAGCAGTGAATGGTTGGGACTCTCTGAGCAGTTCTTC
TRBJ2-5 - - TRBV7-2 CASSPGQTMYQETQYF TGTGCCAGCAGCCCTGGACAGACCATGTACCAAGAGACCCAGTACTTC
TRBJ1-5 - TRBD1 TRBV19 CASSITGGPGNQPQHF TGTGCCAGTAGTATCACAGGGGGCCCGGGAAATCAGCCCCAGCATTTT
TRBJ1-5 few TRBD1 TRBV5-1 CASSLGQGAGQPQHF TGCGCCAGCAGCTTGGGTCAGGGGGCCGGCCAGCCCCAGCATTTT
TRBJ2-1 - - TRBV6-2/TRBV6-3 CASSYEGEQFF TGTGCCAGCAGTTACGAGGGTGAGCAGTTCTTC
TRBJ2-1 - - TRBV21-1 CASSTGSLEAYNEQFF TGTGCCAGCAGCACGGGGAGCTTAGAGGCCTACAATGAGCAGTTCTTC
TRBJ1-2 - TRBD1 TRBV13 CASSPGQGSPGGYTF TGTGCCAGCAGCCCCGGACAGGGAAGTCCAGGGGGCTACACCTTC
TRBJ2-4 - TRBD1 TRBV28 CASLGGDRGNIQYF TGTGCCAGCTTGGGTGGGGACAGGGGAAACATTCAGTACTTC